The entry below describes one T cell receptor (beta chain). Its target is unknown. This table comes from immunoSEQ multiplex PCR, and its TCRdb copy is limited to in-frame clones, with some not included. The sample has about 210,000 clones, about 94% seen once. The sample comes from a study of T cell responses to AZD1222 COVID-19 vaccine. Whole-study results and caveats: Once two AZD1222 doses were given, Spike-specific TCR breadth and depth went up.

In germline, CDR1 is SGHNT, CDR2 YENEEA. V shed 3 bases and J 5 bases; nucleotides not matched to a gene: 1. CDR3 length equals 13 residues. The clonotype was recovered from an adult who received the MenACWY meningococcal vaccine as a control. V is TRBV11-3 and J is TRBJ2-1, with 7 positions matching TRBD2. The source was peripheral blood, collected 28 days after the second dose of the MenACWY control vaccine. The CDR3 loop is CASSLAGDNEQFF. In DNA form, the CDR3 reads TGTGCCAGCAGCTTGGCGGGAGACAATGAGCAGTTCTTC.